This T cell receptor (beta chain) stems from a study of cytomegalovirus exposure and HLA in healthy donors. The wider study: Earlier, almost 120 million unique TCR beta sequences were recovered from about 170 million T cells by an analysis.

This PCR relied on a set of 60 Vbeta primers and 13 Jbeta primers. TCRdb keeps only in-frame clones here, not all; method: immunoSEQ multiplex PCR. The sample contains about 150,000 clones, approximately 60% of which appear only once. There are a few counts of this clone. Specimen: PBMCs. The TCR was taken from a woman aged 55-70 years in good health and CMV-seropositive.

The CDR3 reads CASSSGLAGGTGELFF. The CDR3 region has the DNA TGCGCCAGCAGCTCGGGACTAGCGGGAGGCACCGGGGAGCTGTTTTTT. This chain uses TRBV5-1 with TRBJ2-2, with 15 positions matching TRBD2. V trimming: 3 bases; J trimming: 4 bases; junction bases outside the gene matches: 1. Looked up from germline, CDR1 is SGHRS and CDR2 is YFSETQ. The CDR3 length is 16 residues.